These 30 T cell receptor beta chains originate from one sample sequenced in a study of blood T cell repertoires in COVID-19. The table came from immunoSEQ multiplex PCR; TCRdb's copy has only in-frame clones and leaves some out. The sample has 400,000 to 450,000 clones, 80% to 90% seen once. Sequencing was carried out using PBMCs or T cells enriched from blood (not recorded which). These receptors all stem from a man younger than 40 who had recovered from COVID-19.

Worth noting for this clone: The same CDR3 can be traced to other DNA sequences in this sample. This chain joins TRBV18 and TRBJ1-3; D is perhaps TRBD1 (5 bases). Trimming took off 2 bases at V and 4 bases at J, with 9 bases between the two ends. This CDR3 has 14 amino acids. Looked up from germline, CDR1 is KGHSH and CDR2 is LQKENI. CDR3 sequence reads: CASSPGQGGNTIYF. CDR3 coding DNA: TGTGCCAGCTCACCAGGCCAGGGCGGAAACACCATATATTTT.

This clone was observed once. The rearrangement uses TRBV6-4 and TRBJ2-2, with D unclear. The CDR3 covers 14 residues. V lost 0 bases, J lost 2 bases, and 4 bases lay in between. The germline V gene encodes CDR1 MRHNA and CDR2 SNTAGT. The DNA of the CDR3 is TGTGCCAGCAGTGACTCCCTCAACACCGGGGAGCTGTTTTTT. Its translation: CASSDSLNTGELFF.

J is TRBJ2-5 and V is TRBV30, with 9 bases fitting TRBD1. The CDR3 contains 13 residues. Unmatched junction bases numbered 3, after V lost 3 bases and J lost 4 bases. Germline CDR1 is GTSNPN and CDR2 is SVGIG (reference sequence). DNA of the CDR3: TGTGCCTGGAGACACAGGGGGCTAGAGACCCAGTACTTC. This sequence encodes CAWRHRGLETQYF. The full variable domain, in which reference TRBV30 and TRBJ2-5 provide the parts outside the CDR3, is SQTIHQWPATLVQPVGSPLSLECTVEGTSNPNLYWYRQAAGRGLQLLFYSVGIGQISSEVPQNLSASRPQDRQFILSSKKLLLSDSGFYLCAWRHRGLETQYFGPGTRLLVL.

The chain has TRBV18 and TRBJ2-2; D perhaps matches TRBD2 (6 bases). There are 16 residues in the CDR3. Trimming took off 3 bases at V and 1 base at J, with 12 bases between the two ends. In germline, CDR1 is KGHSH, CDR2 LQKENI. The CDR3 bases are TGTGCCAGCTCACCCCTTATGGGGGGGAACACCGGGGAGCTGTTTTTT. Its protein product is CASSPLMGGNTGELFF.

Comments on this clone: This sample also contains other DNA sequences that code for the same CDR3. This chain uses TRBV6-5 with TRBJ1-5; 8 nucleotides align to TRBD1. The germline V gene encodes CDR1 MNHEY and CDR2 SVGAGI. V trimming: 6 bases; J trimming: 6 bases; junction bases outside the gene matches: 4. There are 13 residues in the CDR3. The CDR3 here is CASRTGGGQPQHF. In nucleotides, the CDR3 is TGTGCCAGCAGAACAGGGGGGGGTCAGCCCCAGCATTTT.

This chain connects TRBV13 to TRBJ2-2; D is uncertain. The germline gives CDR1 PRHDT, CDR2 FYEKMQ (reference sequence). This CDR3 is built from 14 residues. V dropped 0 bases and J dropped 8 bases, with 10 bases sitting between them. This chain's CDR3 is CASSLGGLSGELFF. The CDR3 DNA reads as TGTGCCAGCAGCTTAGGGGGCTTATCGGGGGAGCTGTTTTTT.

The table lists this clone with a few counts. The genes are TRBV9 and TRBJ2-3, with TRBD2 matching 8 bases. The germline V gene encodes CDR1 SGDLS and CDR2 YYNGEE. V gave up 2 bases and J gave up 0 bases; unmatched junction bases: 5. The CDR3 is made up of 16 amino acids. This chain's CDR3 is CASSVTSGSSTDTQYF. The CDR3 DNA sequence: TGTGCCAGCAGCGTCACTAGCGGATCTAGCACAGATACGCAGTATTTT.

CDR3: CASSGDSYQPQHF. DNA of the CDR3: TGTGCCAGCAGTGGGGACAGCTATCAGCCCCAGCATTTT. This chain connects TRBV2 to TRBJ1-5; 7 bases are shared with TRBD1. The germline CDR1 and CDR2 sequences are SNHLY and FYNNEI. After removal of 4 bases from V and 5 bases from J, the junction contained 2 bases not matched to a gene. The CDR3 has 13 amino acids. The variable domain in full, with the rest retrieved from reference TRBV2 and TRBJ1-5, is EPEVTQTPSHQVTQMGQEVILRCVPISNHLYFYWYRQILGQKVEFLVSFYNNEISEKSEIFDDQFSVERPDGSNFTLKIRSTKLEDSAMYFCASSGDSYQPQHFGDGTRLSIL.

This rearrangement joins TRBV13 to TRBJ1-3; D is ambiguous. Germline CDR1 reads PRHDT; CDR2 reads FYEKMQ (reference sequence). V lost 5 bases, J lost 0 bases, and 11 bases lay in between. The CDR3 consists of 15 residues. CDR3 sequence reads: CASSPRGPSGNTIYF. CDR3 in DNA: TGTGCCAGCAGCCCGCGAGGTCCCTCTGGAAACACCATATATTTT. Using reference TRBV13 and TRBJ1-3 for the parts outside the CDR3, the full variable domain is AAGVIQSPRHLIKEKRETATLKCYPIPRHDTVYWYQQGPGQDPQFLISFYEKMQSDKGSIPDRFSAQQFSDYHSELNMSSLELGDSALYFCASSPRGPSGNTIYFGEGSWLTVV.

The chain carries TRBV29-1 and TRBJ2-3; 7 nucleotides agree with TRBD2. V lost 6 bases and J lost 4; bases outside the gene matches: 4. The CDR3 extends over 12 amino acids. CDR1 and CDR2 (germline): SQVTM, ANQGSEA. The DNA for the CDR3 is TGCAGCGTAACTAGCGCGGCAGATACGCAGTATTTT. Its protein product is CSVTSAADTQYF.

The V gene is TRBV10-3, the J gene TRBJ2-3; TRBD2 matches at 9 bases. The CDR3 runs 16 residues. CDR1 and CDR2 (germline): ENHRY, SYGVKD. The J segment lost 0 bases and the V segment lost 3 bases, leaving 4 bases of the junction unmatched. Here the CDR3 reads CAISDDTSGSTDTQYF. DNA for the CDR3: TGTGCCATCAGTGACGACACTAGCGGGAGCACAGATACGCAGTATTTT.

V is TRBV2 and J is TRBJ1-2; no reliable D call. Germline V CDR1 and CDR2: SNHLY, FYNNEI. The CDR3 extends over 13 amino acids. V lost 4 bases and J lost 3, with 9 bases in between. The CDR3 loop is CASSVWSDYGYTF. The CDR3 DNA follows: TGTGCCAGCAGTGTATGGTCAGACTATGGCTACACCTTC.

CDR3 DNA sequence: TGTGCCAGCAGTTACTCGGGGGGGCAGGTTGAAGCTTTCTTT. The encoded protein is CASSYSGGQVEAFF. The V and J genes are TRBV6-5 and TRBJ1-1, with D possibly being TRBD1 (6 bases). Germline V gives CDR1 MNHEY, CDR2 SVGAGI. This CDR3 has 14 amino acids. Trimming left V 0 bases short and J 7 bases short, with 12 bases between.

This clone was detected once. This chain uses TRBV5-6 with TRBJ2-7, with D perhaps matching TRBD1 (6 bases). Germline V lookup: CDR1 SGHDT, CDR2 YYEEEE. This CDR3 is 12 amino acids long. Deletions cut 0 bases from V and 5 bases from J, with 6 bases between. For the CDR3, the DNA is TGTGCCAGCAGCTTGGCAGGGGACGAGCAGTACTTC. Protein product: CASSLAGDEQYF.

V is TRBV18 and J is TRBJ1-5; 8 bases map to TRBD1. The V gene's germline CDR1 is KGHSH and CDR2 LQKENI. The V gene end was trimmed by 5 bases and the J gene end by 5 bases; junction bases not matched to a gene: 5. The CDR3 totals 14 residues. CDR3 residues: CASSGTGGDQPQHF. Written as DNA, the CDR3 is TGTGCCAGCTCAGGTACAGGGGGAGATCAGCCCCAGCATTTT.

The rearrangement joins TRBV4-1 to TRBJ1-5; no firm D call. Germline CDR1 is MGHRA and CDR2 is YSYEKL. Trimming removed 0 bases at V and 5 bases at J, with 20 bases between. This CDR3 contains 18 residues. This chain's CDR3 is CASSQDPVKLEAHQPQHF. DNA of the CDR3: TGCGCCAGCAGCCAAGATCCGGTAAAATTGGAGGCCCATCAGCCCCAGCATTTT.

V is TRBV4-1 and J is TRBJ2-7; 10 nucleotides match TRBD2. The CDR3 has 16 residues. Losses at the gene ends were 0 bases for V and 4 bases for J; bases not matched to a gene: 6. The germline V gene encodes CDR1 MGHRA and CDR2 YSYEKL. The CDR3: CASSQEKRGGWYEQYF. The CDR3 nucleotides are TGCGCCAGCAGCCAAGAGAAGCGGGGGGGTTGGTACGAGCAGTACTTC.

This clone is a singleton in its sample. The chain carries TRBV11-1 and TRBJ2-7, with D unclear. Germline V gene sequence: CDR1 SGHAT, CDR2 FQDESV (reference sequence). Trimming took off 3 bases at V and 3 bases at J, with 9 bases between the two ends. CDR3 length: 13 residues. The CDR3 spells CASSFLTGYEQYF. For the CDR3, the DNA is TGTGCCAGCAGCTTTCTCACTGGCTACGAGCAGTACTTC.

The chain is built from TRBV20-1 and TRBJ1-2, with D unresolved. Germline V gene lookup returns CDR1 DFQATT and CDR2 SNEGSKA (reference sequence). Trimming shortened V by 4 bases and J by 7 bases, and 7 bases separated the two germline ends. CDR3 length: 10 amino acids. The CDR3 nucleotides are TGCAGTGCTACGGACTTTGGCTACACCTTC. It specifies CSATDFGYTF.

The genes are TRBV6-6 and TRBJ1-5; D perhaps matches TRBD1 (5 bases). V was clipped by 4 bases and J by 5 bases, with 12 bases between them. In germline, CDR1 is MNHNY, CDR2 SVGAGI (reference sequence). This CDR3 contains 14 residues. The CDR3 sequence: CASSSPGGYQPQHF. The CDR3 nucleotides are TGTGCCAGCAGTTCCCCCGGGGGGTATCAGCCCCAGCATTTT.

The chain recombines TRBV18 with TRBJ1-1; D gene unclear. CDR1 is KGHSH, CDR2 LQKENI, per germline. This CDR3 is built from 14 residues. V was trimmed by 3 bases and J by 3 bases, leaving 11 bases between them. DNA for the CDR3: TGTGCCAGCTCACCTGTAAGTGGAGACACTGAAGCTTTCTTT. Translated, it gives CASSPVSGDTEAFF.

The chain has TRBV7-2 and TRBJ2-3, with TRBD2 matching over 11 bases. V shed 5 bases and J 3 bases; nucleotides not matched to a gene: 4. CDR3 size: 15 residues. Germline lookup yields CDR1 SGHTA and CDR2 FQGNSA. As DNA, the CDR3 is TGTGCCAGCAGCATCACTAGCGGGAGTACAGATACGCAGTATTTT. Residues: CASSITSGSTDTQYF.

The chain uses TRBV30 and TRBJ2-1; TRBD2 matches 8 bases. After removal of 0 bases from V and 7 bases from J, the junction contained 5 bases not matched to a gene. CDR1 is GTSNPN, CDR2 SVGIG, per germline (reference sequence). The length of the CDR3 is 14 residues. CDR3 nucleotides: TGTGCCTGGAGTGTAGGCGGGAGGACAAATGAGCAGTTCTTC. Protein product: CAWSVGGRTNEQFF.

The chain carries TRBV5-1 and TRBJ1-1, with unresolved D. V was shortened by 0 bases and J by 4 bases, with 10 bases between the two germline ends. The CDR3 totals 14 residues. The germline CDR1 and CDR2 sequences are SGHRS and YFSETQ. CDR3: CASSLALWATEAFF. CDR3 nucleotide sequence: TGCGCCAGCAGCTTGGCCTTGTGGGCCACTGAAGCTTTCTTT.

The chain couples TRBV10-1 to TRBJ2-5, with TRBD2 as a possible D gene (6 bases). The germline V gene has CDR1 WNHNN and CDR2 SYGVQD (reference sequence). The CDR3 loop spans 13 amino acids. Trimming shortened V by 6 bases and J by 1 base, and 9 bases separated the two germline ends. The CDR3 DNA reads TGCGCCAGCAGGAGGGACTTCCAAGAGACCCAGTACTTC. As protein: CASRRDFQETQYF.

This chain links TRBV12-5 with TRBJ2-2, with D hard to call. Trimming took off 7 bases at V and 0 bases at J, with 12 bases between the two ends. CDR1 LGHNT and CDR2 FRNRAP come from the germline V gene. CDR3 length: 15 residues. CDR3: CASAEQHANTGELFF. CDR3 nucleotide sequence: TGTGCTAGTGCGGAACAGCACGCGAACACCGGGGAGCTGTTTTTT.

This chain joins TRBV5-1 and TRBJ2-1, with 8 bases fitting TRBD1. The CDR3 has 16 amino acids. After removal of 4 bases from V and 6 bases from J, the junction contained 12 bases not matched to a gene. Germline lookup yields CDR1 SGHRS and CDR2 YFSETQ. This CDR3 is CASSGDRYGRFNEQFF. CDR3 in DNA: TGCGCCAGCAGCGGGGACAGGTACGGACGGTTCAATGAGCAGTTCTTC.

The chain recombines TRBV3-1 (or the pseudogene TRBV3-2) with TRBJ2-7; D is ambiguous. The CDR3 contains 12 residues. The ends were cut back, 0 bases at V and 4 bases at J, with 4 bases in the middle. Germline V lookup: CDR1 LGHDT, CDR2 YNNKEL (reference sequence). The CDR3 DNA reads TGTGCCAGCAGCCAAGATTCATACGAGCAGTACTTC. It translates to CASSQDSYEQYF.

This chain connects TRBV6-5 to TRBJ2-1, with TRBD2 identical over 10 bases. Looked up from germline, CDR1 is MNHEY and CDR2 is SVGAGI. The CDR3 is made up of 16 amino acids. Trimming took 0 bases from V and 9 from J; bases not matched to a gene: 8. In nucleotides, the CDR3 is TGTGCCAGCAGTTACTCGCGGCTAGCGGGAGTCACTGAGCAGTTCTTC. Translation gives CASSYSRLAGVTEQFF.

This clone was observed a single time. This chain joins TRBV18 and TRBJ1-1; 8 bases fit TRBD1. Germline assignment: CDR1 KGHSH and CDR2 LQKENI. The CDR3 contains 16 residues. V lost 2 bases, J lost 3 bases, and 8 bases stayed unmatched. The CDR3 DNA reads TGTGCCAGCTCACCAAGGACAGGGCAAGAGTACACTGAAGCTTTCTTT. This translates into CASSPRTGQEYTEAFF.